This record looks at one T cell receptor beta chain sequence and its context. The PCR contained 60 Vbeta and 13 Jbeta primers. In the original analysis: Tens of millions of unique TCR beta chains, 10 million to 14 million shared, were counted in a later analysis. Assay used: immunoSEQ multiplex PCR; TCRdb lists only in-frame clones, some missing. V and J calls and clone size are as listed in that table; D and trimming were resolved from the DNA. The data show tens of thousands of clones, roughly 80% seen once. The sample belongs to a study of cytomegalovirus exposure and HLA in healthy donors. This CDR3 contains 14 residues. Germline V gives CDR1 SGHRS, CDR2 YFSETQ. Trimming took off 1 base at V and 0 bases at J, with 8 bases between the two ends.

Sequences were obtained from PBMCs. The rearrangement links TRBV5-1 to TRBJ2-7; D is uncertain. This sequence was found in a middle-aged woman in good health and CMV-seropositive. CDR3: CASSLSRSSYEQYF. Written as DNA, the CDR3 is TGCGCCAGCAGCTTGTCTAGGAGCTCCTACGAGCAGTACTTC.